This TCR beta chain was sequenced in a study of OX40 agonist ivuxolimab in advanced cancers. About the study: Hepatocellular carcinoma, melanoma, renal cell or head and neck cancer occurred in dose-escalation patients. Study results and limitations: Fewer expanded clones were found on average in CD4+ than in CD8+ T cells.

Turning to this clone: Antigen: not known.

The data were produced by immunoSEQ multiplex PCR, yet TCRdb's version contains in-frame clones alone and is incomplete. Among around 80,000 clones listed, approximately 92% were seen once. The CDR3 extends over 14 amino acids. Per the germline V gene, CDR1 is KGHSH and CDR2 is LQKENI. V was shortened by 3 bases and J by 3 bases, with 12 bases between the two germline ends. The material sequenced was CD4+ or CD8+ T cells sorted from blood, taken in a trial of the OX40 agonist ivuxolimab. This sequence originates from an adult with an advanced solid tumor such as melanoma, head and neck, liver or kidney cancer. The chain carries TRBV18 and TRBJ2-7; D might be TRBD2 (5 bases). CDR3 bases: TGTGCCAGCTCACCCAGCCAGCGGCTCTACGAGCAGTACTTC. Translated: CASSPSQRLYEQYF.